This passage covers 22 T cell receptor beta chains from one sample sequenced in a study of cytomegalovirus exposure and HLA in healthy donors. Vbeta (60) and Jbeta (13) primers were used in the PCR. The table came from immunoSEQ multiplex PCR; TCRdb's copy has only in-frame clones and leaves some out. The table shows under 200,000 clones, with roughly three quarters occurring only once. The sequenced material came from PBMCs. Receptors were obtained from a woman between 45 and 60 years old in good health and CMV-seropositive.

As for this clone: This CDR3 fails to terminate in the conserved phenylalanine or tryptophan, so it likely reflects a read error. Because the CDR3's place on the DNA is in doubt, the DNA is left out and the CDR3 is given as listed by TCRdb. This chain joins TRBV15 and TRBJ2-2; TRBD2, the table's D call, was not compared with the DNA. Germline V gene data show CDR1 as LNHNV and CDR2 as YYDKDF (reference sequence). Counting both end residues, the CDR3 totals 15 amino acids. The CDR3 loop reads CATSRVQGPGTSGAV.

This chain uses TRBV7-2 with TRBJ2-2; 7 bases map to TRBD1. The ends lost 8 bases at V and 2 bases at J; junction bases unmatched: 8. This CDR3 spans 15 amino acids. Germline loops: CDR1 SGHTA, CDR2 FQGNSA. This chain's CDR3 is CASRSGTVNTGELFF. CDR3 sequence (DNA): TGTGCCAGCCGCTCCGGGACAGTAAACACCGGGGAGCTGTTTTTT.

The V call is TRBV4-1, the J call TRBJ2-3; TRBD2 is a possible D gene (7 bases). Deletions cut 3 bases from V and 6 bases from J, with 19 bases between. The CDR3 is made up of 16 amino acids. Germline V lookup: CDR1 MGHRA, CDR2 YSYEKL. The CDR3 loop reads CASSQGKGGTADTQYF. The CDR3 DNA reads as TGCGCCAGCAGCCAGGGGAAGGGGGGGACCGCGGATACGCAGTATTTT.

J is TRBJ1-3 and V is TRBV10-3; tentatively, D is TRBD1 (5 bases). This CDR3 comprises 12 residues. Germline V gene sequence: CDR1 ENHRY, CDR2 SYGVKD. Deletions cut 3 bases from V and 11 bases from J, with 11 bases between. CDR3 loop: CAISDDSRAIYF. CDR3 coding DNA: TGTGCCATCAGTGACGACAGCCGCGCCATATATTTT.

This rearrangement joins TRBV4-2 to TRBJ2-5; D is possibly TRBD1 (6 bases). The DNA end lines up better with TRBJ2-7; the J call may be wrong. There are 16 residues in the CDR3. Germline values: CDR1 LGHNA, CDR2 YNFKEQ. The CDR3 DNA sequence: TGTGCCAGCAGCCAGGAACAGGGTACGTTCCTCTACGAGCAGTACTTC. It encodes CASSQEQGTFLYEQYF.

The CDR3 is CASSPGGGWWTEAFF. CDR3 coding DNA: TGTGCCAGTAGTCCCGGGGGGGGCTGGTGGACTGAAGCTTTCTTT. This sequence joins TRBV19 and TRBJ1-1, with D perhaps TRBD1 (6 bases). CDR3 length: 15 residues. Germline V gene data show CDR1 as LNHDA and CDR2 as SQIVND (reference sequence). Trimming took off 5 bases at V and 5 bases at J, with 18 bases between the two ends.

The genes are TRBV7-2 and TRBJ1-2, with 7 bases aligning to TRBD1. V dropped 5 bases and J dropped 0; count of bases not matched to a gene: 3. The CDR3 totals 14 residues. Per germline, CDR1 SGHTA and CDR2 FQGNSA. The CDR3 DNA is TGTGCCAGCAGCCCGACAGGGTCTAACTATGGCTACACCTTC. It yields the protein CASSPTGSNYGYTF.

The chain combines TRBV19 with TRBJ2-5, with TRBD2 matching 9 bases. J lost 4 bases, V lost 4 bases, and 4 bases had no gene match. The CDR3 spans 14 residues. CDR1 is LNHDA and CDR2 is SQIVND in the germline V gene (reference sequence). The CDR3 reads CASSTGGGGETQYF. CDR3 DNA sequence: TGTGCCAGTAGTACGGGCGGGGGGGGAGAGACCCAGTACTTC. The whole variable domain, remainder taken from reference TRBV19 and TRBJ2-5, is DGGITQSPKYLFRKEGQNVTLSCEQNLNHDAMYWYRQDPGQGLRLIYYSQIVNDFQKGDIAEGYSVSREKKESFPLTVTSAQKNPTAFYLCASSTGGGGETQYFGPGTRLLVL.

This clone appeared a single time. CDR3 protein: CSVPEGLEQYF. The CDR3, as DNA: TGCAGCGTTCCAGAAGGTCTGGAGCAGTACTTC. The chain couples TRBV29-1 to TRBJ2-5, with unresolved D. Germline CDR1 and CDR2: SQVTM and ANQGSEA. This CDR3 is built from 11 residues. The ends were cut back, 5 bases at V and 11 bases at J, with 15 bases in the middle.

This rearrangement joins TRBV7-2 to TRBJ1-2; maybe TRBD1 (6 bases). The CDR3 has 16 residues. Trimming removed 4 bases at V and 2 bases at J, with 17 bases between. Germline values: CDR1 SGHTA, CDR2 FQGNSA. The CDR3 DNA reads as TGTGCCAGCAGCTCTAGCCCCACAGGGTACAACTATGGCTACACCTTC. Translated, it gives CASSSSPTGYNYGYTF. The variable domain in full, with the rest retrieved from reference TRBV7-2 and TRBJ1-2, is GAGVSQSPSNKVTEKGKDVELRCDPISGHTALYWYRQSLGQGLEFLIYFQGNSAPDKSGLPSDRFSAERTGGSVSTLTIQRTQQEDSAVYLCASSSSPTGYNYGYTFGSGTRLTVV.

The chain uses TRBV2 and TRBJ2-6; D is perhaps TRBD1 (5 bases). Trimming cost V 9 bases and J 0 bases, with 15 bases left between them. Germline CDR1 SNHLY, CDR2 FYNNEI. This CDR3 has 16 residues. CDR3 protein: CASLTDMASGANVLTF. In nucleotides, the CDR3 is TGTGCCAGTCTGACAGACATGGCCTCTGGGGCCAACGTCCTGACTTTC. Full variable domain (remainder filled in from reference TRBV2 and TRBJ2-6): EPEVTQTPSHQVTQMGQEVILRCVPISNHLYFYWYRQILGQKVEFLVSFYNNEISEKSEIFDDQFSVERPDGSNFTLKIRSTKLEDSAMYFCASLTDMASGANVLTFGAGSRLTVL.

This rearrangement joins TRBV6-5 to TRBJ1-1, with D possibly being TRBD1 (5 bases). The length of the CDR3 is 15 residues. Germline V gene data show CDR1 as MNHEY and CDR2 as SVGAGI. V was trimmed by 0 bases and J by 1 base, leaving 9 bases between them. CDR3 sequence (DNA): TGTGCCAGCAGTTACTCCTGGGGCCAGAACACTGAAGCTTTCTTT. Residues: CASSYSWGQNTEAFF.

The sample holds one count of this clone. The chain links TRBV9 to TRBJ2-2, with D possibly TRBD2 on 6 matching bases. Trimming removed 0 bases at V and 3 bases at J, with 9 bases between. The CDR3 has 15 residues. Per the germline V gene, CDR1 is SGDLS and CDR2 is YYNGEE. The CDR3 spells CASSVGGLHTGELFF. DNA for the CDR3: TGTGCCAGCAGCGTAGGGGGACTTCACACCGGGGAGCTGTTTTTT.

This clone occurred a few times. This rearrangement joins TRBV4-2 to TRBJ1-1; 7 bases line up with TRBD1. The ends lost 3 bases at V and 4 bases at J; junction bases unmatched: 5. The CDR3 totals 14 residues. The V gene's germline CDR1 is LGHNA and CDR2 YNFKEQ. CDR3 DNA: TGTGCCAGCAGCCATCCCAGGGGGACCACTGAAGCTTTCTTT. Translated: CASSHPRGTTEAFF.

This chain joins TRBV28 and TRBJ1-1, with D possibly matching TRBD1 (5 bases). V gave up 2 bases and J gave up 1 base, with 11 bases separating them. The CDR3 runs 15 residues. Germline V gene sequence: CDR1 MDHEN, CDR2 SYDVKM. CDR3 in DNA: TGTGCCAGCAGTTTAAGGGGTCGACCGAACACTGAAGCTTTCTTT. The encoded protein is CASSLRGRPNTEAFF.

This chain joins TRBV11-3 and TRBJ1-1; D uncertain. This CDR3 comprises 13 residues. Germline V gives CDR1 SGHNT, CDR2 YENEEA. V was clipped by 6 bases and J by 1 base, with 9 bases between them. DNA for the CDR3: TGTGCCAGCAGTCTTACAGCGAACACTGAAGCTTTCTTT. It yields the protein CASSLTANTEAFF.

This clone occurred once. CDR3 residues: CASSRIGQDNYGYTF. CDR3 DNA sequence: TGTGCCAGCAGTCGGATCGGACAGGACAACTATGGCTACACCTTC. This chain uses TRBV6-1 with TRBJ1-2; 7 nucleotides agree with TRBD1. V shed 5 bases, J shed 2 bases, and the junction held 8 bases outside the gene matches. The germline V gene has CDR1 MNHNS and CDR2 SASEGT. CDR3 length: 15 residues.

The chain couples TRBV19 to TRBJ2-7; D may be TRBD1 (7 bases). V was cut by 4 bases and J by 6 bases, with 16 bases left in between. The CDR3 extends over 14 amino acids. Germline V gene lookup returns CDR1 LNHDA and CDR2 SQIVND (reference sequence). CDR3 in DNA: TGTGCCAGTAGTAGGGCCAGGGGGGCAGGCGAGCAGTACTTC. Residues: CASSRARGAGEQYF.

A single count supports this clone. The rearrangement joins TRBV9 to TRBJ1-1; 9 positions agree with TRBD1. The CDR3 has 16 amino acids. CDR1 is SGDLS and CDR2 is YYNGEE in the germline V gene. The junction had 8 bases not matched to a gene; V was cut back by 0 bases and J by 5 bases. CDR3 residues: CASSVATGGQGTEAFF. The CDR3 nucleotides are TGTGCCAGCAGCGTAGCTACGGGAGGACAGGGGACTGAAGCTTTCTTT.

The chain has TRBV19 and TRBJ1-2; 10 bases are a match to TRBD1. CDR3 length: 16 residues. Germline V CDR1 and CDR2: LNHDA, SQIVND (reference sequence). Losses at the gene ends were 4 bases for V and 8 bases for J; bases not matched to a gene: 13. Here the CDR3 reads CASSTSPGTGVSGYTF. The CDR3 DNA is TGTGCCAGTAGTACTTCGCCCGGGACAGGGGTCTCCGGCTACACCTTC.

The chain joins TRBV7-2 to TRBJ2-3, with 7 bases matching TRBD2. Germline CDR1 and CDR2: SGHTA and FQGNSA. This CDR3 region has 16 residues. Germline trimming cut 2 bases from V and 0 bases from J; bases unmatched to any gene: 5. CDR3: CASSLLLAPSTDTQYF. The DNA of the CDR3 is TGTGCCAGCAGCTTATTACTAGCGCCGAGCACAGATACGCAGTATTTT.

This clone came up once. The V call is TRBV5-6, the J call TRBJ2-1; 7 bases match TRBD2. The V and J ends lost 0 bases and 9 bases, in that order; junction bases with no gene match: 9. Per the germline V gene, CDR1 is SGHDT and CDR2 is YYEEEE. The CDR3 runs 15 residues. The CDR3 DNA is TGTGCCAGCAGCTTGGGAATCGGGACTATCGGTGAGCAGTTCTTC. Its translation is CASSLGIGTIGEQFF.